These 27 T cell receptor beta chains were sequenced from one sample in a study of coeliac disease. TCRdb's table, derived via immunoSEQ multiplex PCR, lists solely in-frame clones and lacks some. This repertoire shows roughly 4,800 clones, about two thirds found once; its top ten account for about 6.2%. Sequences were obtained from lymphocytes from the gut lamina propria. Receptors originate from a man younger than 35 with celiac disease on a gluten-free diet.

The CDR3 sequence: CASSNPGQGPPTFF. The CDR3 nucleotides read TGTGCCAGCAGTAACCCGGGACAGGGGCCTCCGACTTTCTTT. The rearrangement links TRBV28 to TRBJ1-1; 10 nucleotides line up with TRBD1. Germline assignment: CDR1 MDHEN and CDR2 SYDVKM. Trimming cost V 5 bases and J 12 bases; bases outside gene matches: 12. This CDR3 has 14 amino acids. Combining the CDR3 with reference TRBV28 and TRBJ1-1 gives the whole variable domain DVKVTQSSRYLVKRTGEKVFLECVQDMDHENMFWYRQDPGLGLRLIYFSYDVKMKEKGDIPEGYSVSREKKERFSLILESASTNQTSMYLCASSNPGQGPPTFFGQGTRLTVV.

The rearrangement joins TRBV6-4 to TRBJ2-3, with 8 positions matching TRBD2. Germline-derived CDR1 and CDR2 are MRHNA and SNTAGT. V lost 0 bases, J lost 4 bases, and 0 bases stayed unmatched. This CDR3 contains 14 residues. DNA for the CDR3: TGTGCCAGCAGTGACTCAGCGGGGGCAGATACGCAGTATTTT. This codes for CASSDSAGADTQYF.

The V and J genes are TRBV9 and TRBJ2-5; 10 bases map to TRBD2. The J call is in doubt because the DNA end fits TRBJ2-7 better. The CDR3 spans 15 residues. CDR1 is SGDLS and CDR2 is YYNGEE in the germline V gene. In nucleotides, the CDR3 is TGTGCCAGCAGCTCGCCTAGCGGGGGATGGAACGAGCAGTACTTC. Translated: CASSSPSGGWNEQYF.

The V gene is TRBV7-9, the J gene TRBJ2-1; no firm D call. Between the trimmed V and J ends, which lost 8 bases and 3 bases, there was a span of 11 bases. Germline CDR1 and CDR2: SEHNR and FQNEAQ (reference sequence). This CDR3 contains 13 residues. CDR3 amino acids: CASPGVGYNEQFF. CDR3 DNA: TGTGCCAGCCCCGGAGTCGGCTACAATGAGCAGTTCTTC.

The rearrangement joins TRBV6-6 to TRBJ2-5; 7 nucleotides align to TRBD2. CDR1 and CDR2 from the germline V gene are MNHNY and SVGAGI (reference sequence). The trim removed 6 bases at V and 2 bases at J, leaving 6 bases unmatched. The CDR3 runs to 14 residues. CDR3 coding DNA: TGTGCCAGCAGAATGGGGGGGGGACAAGAGACCCAGTACTTC. Its protein product is CASRMGGGQETQYF.

The chain is built from TRBV10-3 and TRBJ2-1; 8 bases fit TRBD1. CDR1 is ENHRY, CDR2 SYGVKD, per germline. V lost 2 bases and J lost 9; bases outside the gene matches: 12. The length of the CDR3 is 16 residues. The CDR3 nucleotides read TGTGCCATCAGTGAGCTCGACCCCAGACAGGGGACTGAGCAGTTCTTC. Translating it yields CAISELDPRQGTEQFF.

This chain joins TRBV4-1 and TRBJ1-4, with D maybe TRBD1 (5 bases). The V and J ends lost 1 base and 3 bases respectively, with 9 bases between them. CDR1 and CDR2 from the germline V gene are MGHRA and YSYEKL. The CDR3 has 15 residues. This CDR3 is CASSQVATANEKLFF. CDR3 coding DNA: TGCGCCAGCAGCCAAGTGGCGACAGCTAATGAAAAACTGTTTTTT.

The chain joins TRBV29-1 to TRBJ1-1; a possible D gene is TRBD1 (6 bases). The CDR3 consists of 13 residues. Trimming pared 7 bases from V and 1 base from J, leaving 13 bases between. Germline V gene data show CDR1 as SQVTM and CDR2 as ANQGSEA. The CDR3 spells CSGRQASNTEAFF. CDR3 coding DNA: TGCAGCGGCAGACAGGCGTCGAACACTGAAGCTTTCTTT.

V usage is TRBV19 and J usage is TRBJ2-2, with D perhaps TRBD1 (6 bases). Germline V gene sequence: CDR1 LNHDA, CDR2 SQIVND (reference sequence). The CDR3 sequence is 16 residues long. Trimming left V 4 bases short and J 0 bases short, with 12 bases between. The chain's CDR3 is CASSSGQFANTGELFF. The CDR3 nucleotides read TGTGCCAGTAGTAGTGGACAGTTCGCGAACACCGGGGAGCTGTTTTTT.

The chain has TRBV28 and TRBJ1-2; D perhaps matches TRBD1 (5 bases). The CDR3 spans 15 residues. Germline lookup yields CDR1 MDHEN and CDR2 SYDVKM. The V end was cut by 5 bases, the J end by 0 bases, with 13 bases between. The CDR3 DNA sequence: TGTGCCAGCAGTAGAGCAGGGTCGGCTAACTATGGCTACACCTTC. Translating gives CASSRAGSANYGYTF.

The V and J genes are TRBV27 and TRBJ2-7, with 9 bases matching TRBD1. The CDR3 runs 16 residues. With V trimmed by 0 bases and J by 4 bases, 7 bases remained unmatched. Germline V gene data show CDR1 as MNHEY and CDR2 as SMNVEV (reference sequence). The CDR3 DNA reads TGTGCCAGCAGTTTATCAGGACCGGGACAGGGATACGAGCAGTACTTC. This translates into CASSLSGPGQGYEQYF.

The chain couples TRBV18 to TRBJ1-3; D uncertain. The CDR3 is made up of 16 amino acids. Germline V gene sequence: CDR1 KGHSH, CDR2 LQKENI. Trimming cost V 5 bases and J 4 bases, with 18 bases left between them. The CDR3 bases are TGTGCCAGCTCATCAACCCACGAGGGCTCCGGAAACACCATATATTTT. Translating gives CASSSTHEGSGNTIYF.

The J gene is TRBJ2-1, the V gene TRBV7-2; TRBD1 agrees at 9 bases. The J segment lost 6 bases and the V segment lost 2 bases, leaving 5 bases of the junction unmatched. The CDR3 has 15 residues. Germline V lookup: CDR1 SGHTA, CDR2 FQGNSA. The CDR3, as DNA: TGTGCCAGCAGCTTAATGGGACAGGGTAGCAATGAGCAGTTCTTC. This encodes CASSLMGQGSNEQFF.

The table lists this clone with a count of one. This chain uses TRBV27 with TRBJ1-2; TRBD1 matches at 7 bases. Germline CDR1 is MNHEY and CDR2 is SMNVEV (reference sequence). With 8 bases clipped from V and 8 bases from J, the junction kept 8 bases outside the gene matches. The CDR3 sequence is 12 residues long. The CDR3, as DNA: TGTGCCAGCCGACAAGGGGGCAGCGGCTACACCTTC. This encodes CASRQGGSGYTF.

The chain carries TRBV6-6 and TRBJ2-3, with 9 bases aligning to TRBD2. This CDR3 is 15 amino acids long. Losses at the gene ends were 6 bases for V and 0 bases for J; bases not matched to a gene: 4. Germline CDR1 MNHNY, CDR2 SVGAGI (reference sequence). CDR3 loop: CASRLAGSSTDTQYF. In DNA form, the CDR3 reads TGTGCCAGCAGACTAGCGGGTTCTAGCACAGATACGCAGTATTTT.

This chain connects TRBV5-1 to TRBJ2-7; the match to TRBD2 covers 7 bases. Per germline, CDR1 SGHRS and CDR2 YFSETQ. V lost 1 base, J lost 7 bases, and 17 bases stayed unmatched. The CDR3 covers 17 residues. As DNA, the CDR3 is TGCGCCAGCAGCTTGTCGCCCCCGAGAAGTTCGGGGGGAGAGCAGTACTTC. Translating it yields CASSLSPPRSSGGEQYF.

The V and J genes are TRBV6-5 and TRBJ2-1; TRBD2 matches 11 bases. In germline, CDR1 is MNHEY, CDR2 SVGAGI. The CDR3 covers 15 residues. V was pared by 4 bases and J by 8 bases, with 7 bases of the junction left unmatched. This CDR3 is CASSFQTSGAHEQFF. The CDR3, as DNA: TGTGCCAGCAGTTTCCAGACTAGCGGGGCCCATGAGCAGTTCTTC.

This chain links TRBV12-5 with TRBJ1-3, with a tentative D call TRBD1 (5 bases). The CDR3 runs 15 residues. Between the trimmed V and J ends, which lost 5 bases and 8 bases, there was a span of 19 bases. Germline-derived CDR1 and CDR2 are LGHNT and FRNRAP. CDR3 residues: CASGPFRTKGYTIYF. CDR3 in DNA: TGTGCTAGTGGTCCCTTCCGCACCAAGGGGTACACCATATATTTT.

This clone is deemed large. The chain recombines TRBV2 with TRBJ2-7, with D possibly matching TRBD1 (6 bases). V shed 7 bases and J shed 1 base, with 14 bases lying between them. Per the germline V gene, CDR1 is SNHLY and CDR2 is FYNNEI. The CDR3 is made up of 14 amino acids. Here the CDR3 DNA reads TGTGCCAGCACCAGAAGTGGACAGTCCTACGAGCAGTACTTC. It codes for CASTRSGQSYEQYF.

The chain carries TRBV7-9 and TRBJ1-2, with a weak D call TRBD1 (6 bases). Germline CDR1 reads SEHNR; CDR2 reads FQNEAQ (reference sequence). The CDR3 runs to 15 residues. The V end was cut by 5 bases, the J end by 10 bases, with 23 bases between. CDR3 loop: CASSPALNRVVVYTF. Here the CDR3 DNA reads TGTGCCAGCAGCCCTGCTTTGAACAGGGTCGTTGTCTACACCTTC.

The V gene is TRBV7-3, the J gene TRBJ2-5; 14 nucleotides agree with TRBD2. Germline-derived CDR1 and CDR2 are SGHTA and FQGTGA. V was pared by 4 bases and J by 2 bases, with 6 bases of the junction left unmatched. This CDR3 has 17 residues. CDR3 coding DNA: TGTGCCAGCAGCTACGGACTAGCGGGGGGCAGGCAAGAGACCCAGTACTTC. This codes for CASSYGLAGGRQETQYF.

V gene TRBV30 combines with J gene TRBJ1-5; TRBD1 matches 7 bases. This CDR3 has 15 amino acids. CDR1 is GTSNPN and CDR2 is SVGIG in the germline V gene (reference sequence). With 4 bases clipped from V and 5 bases from J, the junction kept 11 bases outside the gene matches. CDR3 loop: CAWTRVTGLDQPQHF. CDR3 sequence (DNA): TGTGCCTGGACCAGAGTGACAGGGTTAGATCAGCCCCAGCATTTT.

The chain carries TRBV28 and TRBJ1-6; D gene unclear. CDR1 and CDR2 (germline): MDHEN, SYDVKM. The V gene lost 4 bases and the J gene lost 2 bases, with 3 bases spanning the gap. The CDR3 runs to 13 residues. CDR3 loop: CASSSPYNSPLHF. The CDR3 nucleotides read TGTGCCAGCAGTTCTCCCTATAATTCACCCCTCCACTTT.

This chain links TRBV4-2 with TRBJ2-3; D remains ambiguous. CDR1 LGHNA and CDR2 YNFKEQ come from the germline V gene. The CDR3 has 13 residues. V gave up 4 bases and J gave up 5 bases, with 10 bases separating them. CDR3 bases: TGTGCCAGCAGCCCCGCTAGAGGAGATACGCAGTATTTT. It specifies CASSPARGDTQYF.

This clone was seen a few times. V is TRBV6-4 and J is TRBJ2-3; TRBD2 agrees at 8 bases. The germline V gene encodes CDR1 MRHNA and CDR2 SNTAGT. CDR3 length: 15 amino acids. Trimming removed 6 bases from V and 1 base from J; junction bases left unmatched: 6. As DNA, the CDR3 is TGTGCCAGCAGCGAGCGGGGGCTCGGCACAGATACGCAGTATTTT. Protein sequence: CASSERGLGTDTQYF.

The sample holds a few counts of this clone. The genes are TRBV30 and TRBJ1-2; D is possibly TRBD1 (6 bases). Germline V gene sequence: CDR1 GTSNPN, CDR2 SVGIG (reference sequence). This CDR3 is 16 amino acids long. The V end was cut by 3 bases, the J end by 3 bases, with 20 bases between. The DNA of the CDR3 is TGTGCCTGGAGCCCCTCCTGGGGGGGCGCGGACTATGGCTACACCTTC. Its translation is CAWSPSWGGADYGYTF.

The genes are TRBV9 and TRBJ2-2; 9 nucleotides line up with TRBD1. This CDR3 comprises 17 residues. Trimming removed 0 bases from V and 1 base from J; junction bases left unmatched: 4. CDR1 is SGDLS, CDR2 YYNGEE, per germline. This CDR3 is CASSVDTGQGNTGELFF. The CDR3 nucleotides read TGTGCCAGCAGCGTAGATACGGGACAGGGGAACACCGGGGAGCTGTTTTTT.